Here is one TCR beta chain with its context. Its antigen remains unidentified. Base qualities are not at hand, and no much larger clone is one base apart. This sample stems from a study of blood T cells in healthy people across ages (dated by TCRdb to the mid-2010s). Regarding the research as a whole: In model experiments, roughly one uniquely barcoded TCR beta cDNA molecule per two T cells was captured by template switching. Age-related changes in TCR beta repertoire diversity were measured in the study by deep sequencing normalized with unique cDNA molecular identifiers. The donors were split into four age groups: young (average around 15 years), middle-aged (over 35), aged (roughly 65) and long-lived (over 80). Donors of different ages were randomly distributed across sequencing lanes to avoid experimental bias. Two additional independent replicas of 1 million unique cDNA reads from the same blood draw were analyzed for two donors (one aged 18 to 30 and one aged 80 or older).

The CDR1 and CDR2 encoded by the germline V gene (reference sequence) are LGHDT and YNNKEL. Taken from cysteine to phenylalanine, the CDR3 has 17 residues. The sequence is cut down to CDR3 DNA, 51 bases in frame from base 1. Relative to germline, V is 1 base shorter and J is 2 bases shorter, with 12 bases between their ends. Preparation of the library involved 5' RACE. The data were produced on an Illumina HiSeq 2500. The second PCR ran for roughly 6 to 11 cycles and used a J-beta primer mix along with a sample-barcoded 5' primer. A unique molecular identifier was introduced onto each TCR beta cDNA molecule by a template-switch 5' adaptor carrying 12 random nucleotides. Each sample yielded at least 2.5 million CDR3-containing paired-end reads. First-strand cDNA was synthesized from all RNA with the Mint cDNA synthesis kit, primed by a TRBC-specific oligonucleotide. Following uracil-DNA glycosylase treatment, all cDNA underwent a first 18-cycle PCR with the universal primers M1SS and BC2_uni_R. From the authors' description of their analysis: For normalization, 1 million high-quality reads, each with a distinct molecular identifier, were randomly selected from each sample. Instead of being binned into consensus sequences, reads with shared molecular identifiers were discarded. CDR3 identification, clonotype clustering and error correction used MiTCR with a Q25 quality threshold and the strictest error-elimination algorithm. Lower-bound total TCR beta diversity was estimated with a nonparametric unseen species model using Euler transformation. TCRdb trimmed public reads at Q25 via fastp, called clones via MiXCR and kept in-frame beta chains. All rows with the same CDR3 protein become a single entry with the most common DNA and genes. These V and J calls derive from TCRdb rather than the authors' analysis. The sample contains more than 1,400,000 distinct CDR3 sequences, 40% to 50% of them found a single time. Together, the top ten hold approximately 7.9% of the sample.

Broad study findings and their caveats: The percentage of naive T cells measured by flow cytometry correlated strongly with observed TCR beta diversity. Donor CMV infection status was unknown, potentially confounding age-related changes in expanded clonotypes. Observed TCR beta diversity per million T cells fell roughly linearly with age, and a significant reduction was already apparent by age approximately 41. Since profiling was done on bulk unsorted PBMCs, naive and antigen-experienced compartments could not be conclusively compared. Estimates of total diversity based on one million sequenced T cells were regarded as lower bounds and as underestimates. Compared with the aged group, the long-lived group had more naive CD4+ T cells, fewer expanded clones and increased TCR diversity, suggesting age selection.

Systemically healthy Caucasian individuals from Russia, some 40 in total and aged 6 to 90 years, were included as donors. Each donor gave approximately 9.3 milliliters of peripheral blood, collected into EDTA-treated Vacutainer tubes. Ficoll-Paque density-gradient centrifugation was used to isolate PBMCs, with at least 6.5 million per sample. Total RNA was extracted from PBMCs with Trizol reagent, with at least 5.5 micrograms obtained per sample. For every donor, flow cytometry on a PBMC aliquot measured the percentage of naive CD45RAhigh/CD27high T cells. The sample was blood. The chain couples TRBV3-1 to TRBJ2-6; the D gene is possibly TRBD1, with 5 bases matching. The source of this sequence is a woman aged 18-29 years in good health. The CDR3 reads as follows: CASSQAGRVAGANVLTF. The sequenced DNA is TGTGCCAGCAGCCAAGCCGGCAGGGTTGCTGGGGCCAACGTCCTGACTTTC.